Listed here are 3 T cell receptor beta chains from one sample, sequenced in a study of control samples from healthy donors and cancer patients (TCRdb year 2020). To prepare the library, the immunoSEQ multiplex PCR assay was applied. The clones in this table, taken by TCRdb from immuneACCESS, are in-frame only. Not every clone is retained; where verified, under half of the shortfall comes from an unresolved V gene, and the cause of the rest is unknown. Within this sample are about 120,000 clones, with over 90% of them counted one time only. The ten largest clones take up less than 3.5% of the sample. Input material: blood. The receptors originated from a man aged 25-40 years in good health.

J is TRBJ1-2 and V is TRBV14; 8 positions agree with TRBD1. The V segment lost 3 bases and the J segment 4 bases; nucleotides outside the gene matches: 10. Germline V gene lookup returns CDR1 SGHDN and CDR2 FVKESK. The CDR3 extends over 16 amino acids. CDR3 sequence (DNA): TGTGCCAGCAGCCAGATTAGACAGGGGAGCAGCTATGGCTACACCTTC. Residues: CASSQIRQGSSYGYTF.

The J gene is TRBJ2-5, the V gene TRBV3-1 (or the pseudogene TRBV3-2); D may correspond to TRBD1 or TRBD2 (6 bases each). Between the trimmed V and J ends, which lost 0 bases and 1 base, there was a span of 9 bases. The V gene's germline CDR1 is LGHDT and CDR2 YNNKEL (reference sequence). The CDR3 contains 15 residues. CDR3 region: CASSQEGGLQETQYF. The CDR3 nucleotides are TGTGCCAGCAGCCAAGAAGGGGGGCTCCAAGAGACCCAGTACTTC.

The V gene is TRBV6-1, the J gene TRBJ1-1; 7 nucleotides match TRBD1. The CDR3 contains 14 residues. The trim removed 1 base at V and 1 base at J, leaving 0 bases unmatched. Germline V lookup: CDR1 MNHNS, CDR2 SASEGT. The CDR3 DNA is TGTGCCAGCAGTGAAGGGACAGGGAACACTGAAGCTTTCTTT. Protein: CASSEGTGNTEAFF.